The present T cell receptor beta chain was sequenced within a study of OX40 agonist ivuxolimab in advanced cancers. Study conclusions and caveats: CD4+ and CD8+ T cells in blood underwent clonal expansion by week 6 at 0.1 to 3.0 mg/kg. The 0.1-3.0 mg/kg partial responders had among the lowest clonal expansion.

Produced via immunoSEQ multiplex PCR; TCRdb's table is partial and in-frame only. The sample lists roughly 14,000 clones, roughly 87% occurring once. Comments on this clone: No antigen is known for it.

Here the sequenced sample was CD4+ or CD8+ T cells sorted from blood, taken in a trial of the OX40 agonist ivuxolimab. The source of this sequence is an adult with an advanced solid tumor such as melanoma, head and neck, liver or kidney cancer.

As DNA, the CDR3 is TGTGCCAGCCACATTTTCGGGGAGCCCCAGCATTTT. As protein: CASHIFGEPQHF. The rearrangement uses TRBV6-1 and TRBJ1-5; no reliable D call. Trimming shortened V by 8 bases and J by 8 bases, and 13 bases separated the two germline ends. The germline V gene has CDR1 MNHNS and CDR2 SASEGT. This CDR3 comprises 12 residues.